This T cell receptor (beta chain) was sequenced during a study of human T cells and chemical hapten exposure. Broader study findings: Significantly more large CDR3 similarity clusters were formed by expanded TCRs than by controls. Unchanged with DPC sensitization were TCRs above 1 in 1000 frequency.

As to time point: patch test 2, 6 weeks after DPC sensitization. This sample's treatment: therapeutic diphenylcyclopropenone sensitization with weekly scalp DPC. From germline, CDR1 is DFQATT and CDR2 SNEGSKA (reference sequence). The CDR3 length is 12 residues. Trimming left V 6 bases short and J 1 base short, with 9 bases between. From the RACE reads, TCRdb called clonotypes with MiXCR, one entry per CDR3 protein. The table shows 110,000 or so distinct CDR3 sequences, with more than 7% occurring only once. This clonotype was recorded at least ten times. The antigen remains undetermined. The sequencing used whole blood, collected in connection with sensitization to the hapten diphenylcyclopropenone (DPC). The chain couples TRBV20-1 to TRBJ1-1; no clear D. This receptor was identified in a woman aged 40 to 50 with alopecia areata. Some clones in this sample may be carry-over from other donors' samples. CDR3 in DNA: TGCAGTGCCTCCCACACGAACACTGAAGCTTTCTTT. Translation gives CSASHTNTEAFF.